The 12 T cell receptor beta chains below come from one sample, sequenced in a study of cytomegalovirus exposure and HLA in healthy donors (dated by TCRdb to about 2017). Library preparation was by the immunoSEQ multiplex PCR assay. For the multiplex PCR, a mixture combining 60 forward primers for TCR Vbeta segments and 13 reverse primers for TCR Jbeta segments was used. TCRdb limited this immuneACCESS table to in-frame rearrangements with V and J called. A share of clones is missing; checked studies link under half to unresolved V genes, and the rest is unexplained. This sample comprises 150,000 to 200,000 clones, about 80% of them detected only once. The top ten hold more than 12% of the sample. Sequencing used PBMCs. These receptors were taken from a man aged 50 or older in good health and CMV-seropositive.

This chain links TRBV7-2 with TRBJ2-5; tentative D call: TRBD2 (6 bases). The germline CDR1 and CDR2 sequences are SGHTA and FQGNSA. The CDR3 has 12 amino acids. Trimming removed 8 bases at V and 5 bases at J, with 12 bases between. The CDR3 region is CASGGTLETQYF. DNA of the CDR3: TGTGCCAGCGGTGGGACTTTGGAGACCCAGTACTTC.

In DNA form, the CDR3 reads TGTGCCAGCAGCTTAGTTACAGAAGCCCACGAGCAGTACTTC. Its protein product is CASSLVTEAHEQYF. The V call is TRBV11-1, the J call TRBJ2-7; D gene ambiguous. V was pared by 1 base and J by 5 bases, with 12 bases between. The CDR3 loop spans 14 amino acids. Germline CDR1 is SGHAT and CDR2 is FQDESV (reference sequence).

The chain has TRBV10-2 and TRBJ2-2; the D gene is possibly TRBD1 (7 bases). Germline lookup yields CDR1 WSHSY and CDR2 SAAADI. V lost 8 bases, J lost 6 bases, and 19 bases lay in between. This CDR3 comprises 15 residues. This chain's CDR3 is CASRMAGGSSGELFF. The CDR3 bases are TGCGCCAGCCGCATGGCAGGGGGGTCGTCCGGGGAGCTGTTTTTT.

The chain couples TRBV5-1 to TRBJ2-5; D is perhaps TRBD1 (6 bases). The CDR3 is 14 residues long. From germline, CDR1 is SGHRS and CDR2 YFSETQ. Trimming shortened V by 5 bases and J by 5 bases, and 16 bases separated the two germline ends. The CDR3 DNA follows: TGCGCCAGCAGATCTCAGGGGCAGAGGGAGACCCAGTACTTC. As protein: CASRSQGQRETQYF.

A word on this clone: Other nucleotide sequences from this sample produce the same CDR3. The chain employs TRBV9 and TRBJ2-7; 7 bases agree with TRBD2. Losses at the gene ends were 4 bases for V and 0 bases for J; bases not matched to a gene: 7. The CDR3 has 15 residues. Germline V gene data show CDR1 as SGDLS and CDR2 as YYNGEE. CDR3 sequence reads: CASSPSGTSSYEQYF. For the CDR3, the DNA is TGTGCCAGCAGCCCCAGCGGGACCAGCTCCTACGAGCAGTACTTC.

This clone was seen a handful of times. The chain employs TRBV9 and TRBJ2-3, with 11 bases identical to TRBD2. Germline V gives CDR1 SGDLS, CDR2 YYNGEE. The J segment lost 5 bases and the V segment lost 8 bases, leaving 7 bases of the junction unmatched. The CDR3 sequence is 14 residues long. The CDR3 is CASSTSGDGDTQYF. The CDR3 DNA sequence: TGTGCCAGTTCGACTAGCGGGGATGGAGATACGCAGTATTTT.

The V gene is TRBV7-6, the J gene TRBJ2-1; D is ambiguous. Trimming shortened V by 1 base and J by 5 bases, and 9 bases separated the two germline ends. Germline V gene lookup returns CDR1 SGHVS and CDR2 FNYEAQ. The CDR3 loop spans 14 amino acids. The CDR3 coding sequence is TGTGCCAGCAGCTTAGTTTCGGTGAACAATGAGCAGTTCTTC. As protein: CASSLVSVNNEQFF.

This chain uses TRBV9 with TRBJ2-7; 7 positions match TRBD1. The junction had 6 bases not matched to a gene; V was cut back by 3 bases and J by 0 bases. The CDR3 runs 15 residues. Germline-derived CDR1 and CDR2 are SGDLS and YYNGEE. CDR3 amino acids: CASSGGQSRSYEQYF. CDR3 bases: TGTGCCAGCAGCGGGGGACAGTCCCGCTCCTACGAGCAGTACTTC.

This chain connects TRBV7-9 to TRBJ2-2; 8 nucleotides align to TRBD1. Germline loops: CDR1 SEHNR, CDR2 FQNEAQ (reference sequence). After removal of 5 bases from V and 6 bases from J, the junction contained 5 bases not matched to a gene. The CDR3 is 14 residues long. This chain's CDR3 is CASSRRQGPGELFF. The CDR3 region has the DNA TGTGCCAGCAGCCGCAGACAGGGGCCCGGGGAGCTGTTTTTT. Filled out from reference TRBV7-9 and TRBJ2-2, the complete variable domain reads DTGVSQNPRHKITKRGQNVTFRCDPISEHNRLYWYRQTLGQGPEFLTYFQNEAQLEKSRLLSDRFSAERPKGSFSTLEIQRTEQGDSAMYLCASSRRQGPGELFFGEGSRLTVL.

V and J are TRBV28 and TRBJ1-2; TRBD1 agrees at 7 bases. Germline V gene data show CDR1 as MDHEN and CDR2 as SYDVKM. This CDR3 is built from 14 residues. Unmatched junction bases numbered 6, after V lost 6 bases and J lost 2 bases. CDR3 sequence reads: CASSPGGTNYGYTF. CDR3 sequence (DNA): TGTGCCAGCAGCCCAGGGGGAACCAACTATGGCTACACCTTC.

V usage is TRBV28 and J usage is TRBJ1-6; D possibly corresponds to TRBD1 (5 bases). The CDR3 is 16 residues long. V shed 0 bases and J shed 2 bases, with 8 bases lying between them. Per the germline V gene, CDR1 is MDHEN and CDR2 is SYDVKM. DNA for the CDR3: TGTGCCAGCAGTTTATGGACAGAAACCTATAATTCACCCCTCCACTTT. Amino acid sequence: CASSLWTETYNSPLHF.

The rearrangement links TRBV28 to TRBJ2-7, with a weak D call TRBD1 (5 bases). Trimming removed 2 bases from V and 6 bases from J, with 11 bases in between. This CDR3 comprises 13 residues. The V gene's germline CDR1 is MDHEN and CDR2 SYDVKM. Here the CDR3 reads CASSLTGTTEQYV. The CDR3 nucleotides are TGTGCCAGCAGTTTAACAGGCACCACCGAGCAGTACGTC.